This T cell receptor beta chain was identified during a study of T cell changes during pregnancy in multiple sclerosis. This table comes from immunoSEQ multiplex PCR, and its TCRdb copy is limited to in-frame clones, with some not included. The sample shows about 130,000 clones, around 97% of them seen only once. J was trimmed by 8 bases and V by 10 bases; bases with no gene match: 10. Per the germline V gene, CDR1 is SNHLY and CDR2 is FYNNEI. This CDR3 spans 12 amino acids. The clonotype comes from a female donor with multiple sclerosis, enrolled in a pregnancy study. J is TRBJ1-2 and V is TRBV2; 7 positions match TRBD1. The input for sequencing was peripheral blood, taken after pregnancy. CDR3 sequence reads: CATQGQLYGYTF. CDR3 coding DNA: TGTGCCACCCAGGGACAGCTTTACGGCTACACCTTC.